This T cell receptor beta chain was recorded in a study of cytomegalovirus exposure and HLA in healthy donors. The PCR was carried out with 60 Vbeta primers and 13 Jbeta primers. This table comes from immunoSEQ multiplex PCR, and its TCRdb copy is limited to in-frame clones, with some not included. Found here are approximately 200,000 clones, 70% to 85% of them singletons; the top ten hold roughly 0.098%. This clone came up once. The CDR3 consists of 15 residues. Germline assignment: CDR1 LNHDA and CDR2 SQIVND (reference sequence). The trim removed 8 bases at V and 3 bases at J, leaving 10 bases unmatched.

This TCR was sampled from a boy between 2 and 10 years old in good health and CMV-seronegative. The chain is built from TRBV19 and TRBJ1-5, with 7 bases matching TRBD1. The specimen was PBMCs. The CDR3 reads CASGGHGTVNQPQHF. The DNA for the CDR3 is TGTGCCAGTGGGGGTCACGGGACAGTCAATCAGCCCCAGCATTTT. The full variable domain, in which reference TRBV19 and TRBJ1-5 provide the parts outside the CDR3, is DGGITQSPKYLFRKEGQNVTLSCEQNLNHDAMYWYRQDPGQGLRLIYYSQIVNDFQKGDIAEGYSVSREKKESFPLTVTSAQKNPTAFYLCASGGHGTVNQPQHFGDGTRLSIL.